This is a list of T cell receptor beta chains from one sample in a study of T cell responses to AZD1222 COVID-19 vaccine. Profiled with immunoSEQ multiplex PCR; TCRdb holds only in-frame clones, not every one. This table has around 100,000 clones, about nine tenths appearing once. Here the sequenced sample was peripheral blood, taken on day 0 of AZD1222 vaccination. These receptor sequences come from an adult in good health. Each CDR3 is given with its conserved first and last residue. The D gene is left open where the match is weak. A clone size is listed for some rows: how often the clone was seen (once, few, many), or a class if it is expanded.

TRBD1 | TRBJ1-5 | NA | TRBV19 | CASSTDREGYQPQHF | TGTGCCAGTAGTACGGACAGGGAAGGCTATCAGCCCCAGCATTTT
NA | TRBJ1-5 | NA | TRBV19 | CASSKGPGVQPQHF | TGTGCCAGCTCGAAAGGCCCGGGAGTCCAGCCCCAGCATTTT
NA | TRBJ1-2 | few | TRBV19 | CASSILAGENYGYTF | TGTGCCAGTAGTATTTTAGCAGGCGAGAACTATGGCTACACCTTC
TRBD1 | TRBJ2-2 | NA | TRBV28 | CAKTGPRWGLKTTGELFF | TGTGCCAAGACAGGGCCCAGGTGGGGCCTTAAAACAACCGGGGAGCTGTTTTTT
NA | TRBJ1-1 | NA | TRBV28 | CASSLAGRRPGNTEAFF | TGTGCCAGCAGTTTAGCGGGCAGACGACCGGGGAACACTGAAGCTTTCTTT
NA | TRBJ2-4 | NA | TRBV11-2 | CASSPAGQLRRTGNIQYF | TGTGCCAGCAGCCCAGCCGGACAGCTCCGTCGGACCGGAAACATTCAGTACTTC
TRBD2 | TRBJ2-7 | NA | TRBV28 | CASRPAGGSYEQYF | TGTGCCAGCAGGCCCGCGGGAGGTTCCTACGAGCAGTACTTC
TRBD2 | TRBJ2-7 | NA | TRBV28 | CASSFQLAGGPRRF | TGTGCCAGCAGTTTTCAACTAGCGGGAGGGCCCAGGAGGTTC
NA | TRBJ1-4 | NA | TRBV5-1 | CASSLTDEKLFF | TGCGCCAGCAGCTTGACGGATGAAAAACTGTTTTTT
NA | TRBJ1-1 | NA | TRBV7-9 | CASSPRAGAREAFF | TGTGCCAGCAGCCCCAGGGCTGGGGCACGTGAAGCTTTCTTT
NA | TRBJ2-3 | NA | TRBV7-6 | CASSLGSGETRDTQYF | TGTGCCAGCAGCTTAGGCTCGGGGGAGACACGTGATACGCAGTATTTT
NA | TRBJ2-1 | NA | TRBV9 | CASSVEPIYEQFF | TGTGCCAGCAGCGTAGAGCCTATCTATGAGCAGTTCTTC
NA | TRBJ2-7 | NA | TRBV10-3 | CAISAGASVSYEQYF | TGTGCCATCAGTGCCGGCGCTAGCGTGTCCTACGAGCAGTACTTC
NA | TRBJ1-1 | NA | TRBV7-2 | CASSPGVGVRTEAFF | TGTGCCAGCAGCCCCGGGGTGGGGGTACGCACTGAAGCTTTCTTT
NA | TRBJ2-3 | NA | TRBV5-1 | CASSLDRVTDTQYF | TGCGCCAGCAGCTTGGACAGGGTCACAGATACGCAGTATTTT
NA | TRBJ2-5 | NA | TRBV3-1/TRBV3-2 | CASSQDRGERDGETQYF | TGTGCCAGCAGCCAAGATAGGGGCGAGAGGGACGGGGAGACCCAGTACTTC
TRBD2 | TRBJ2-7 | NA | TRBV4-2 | CASSQETSGRGRHYEQYF | TGTGCCAGCAGCCAAGAGACTAGCGGGAGAGGGAGACACTACGAGCAGTACTTC